One and the same sample provided the 20 T cell receptor beta chains below, sequenced in a study of CD8 T cells in ankylosing spondylitis. Study-level points and caveats: What seemed typical of ankylosing spondylitis blood was a TCR beta motif built from 8 or 9 highly homologous variants.

Via MiXCR, TCRdb re-called the 5' RACE reads, giving one row per CDR3 protein. Of around 130,000 distinct CDR3 sequences listed, about a sixth were seen once; the top ten hold roughly 30%. Their cognate antigens are unknown. Sequenced input: blood, either unsorted or a sorted T cell fraction (not recorded which). Source of these receptors: a male donor with ankylosing spondylitis.

This clonotype was observed a handful of times. CDR3 DNA: TGTGCCAGCAGCGTAGCTGAGTTGGAGTTTCCAGATACGCAGTATTTT. Translation gives CASSVAELEFPDTQYF. The chain links TRBV9 to TRBJ2-3; D is unclear. Germline loops: CDR1 SGDLS, CDR2 YYNGEE. Deletions cut 0 bases from V and 4 bases from J, with 15 bases between. CDR3 length equals 16 residues. Full variable domain (remainder filled in from reference TRBV9 and TRBJ2-3): DSGVTQTPKHLITATGQRVTLRCSPRSGDLSVYWYQQSLDQGLQFLIQYYNGEERAKGNILERFSAQQFPDLHSELNLSSLELGDSALYFCASSVAELEFPDTQYFGPGTRLTVL.

This chain links TRBV12-5 with TRBJ2-7; D uncertain. This CDR3 region has 13 residues. Looked up from germline, CDR1 is LGHNT and CDR2 is FRNRAP. Trimming pared 3 bases from V and 2 bases from J, leaving 8 bases between. The CDR3 region has the DNA TGTGCTAGTGGTTTAACCAGAGCCTACGAGCAGTACTTC. Its protein is CASGLTRAYEQYF.

The gene calls are TRBV27 and TRBJ2-6, with D possibly being TRBD1 or TRBD2 (5 bases each). Between the trimmed V and J ends, which lost 5 bases and 4 bases, there was a span of 12 bases. The length of the CDR3 is 15 residues. Germline-derived CDR1 and CDR2 are MNHEY and SMNVEV (reference sequence). DNA for the CDR3: TGTGCCAGCAGTCTCCCGGGGCCCGGGGCCAACGTCCTGACTTTC. Translated, it gives CASSLPGPGANVLTF.

V and J are TRBV12-3 or TRBV12-4 and TRBJ2-5, with D tentatively TRBD1 (5 bases). The CDR3 is made up of 13 amino acids. Trimming took 4 bases from V and 2 from J, leaving 8 bases between them. The CDR3 loop reads CASSWTTQETQYF. The CDR3 DNA reads TGTGCCAGCAGTTGGACAACACAAGAGACCCAGTACTTC.

The V gene is TRBV29-1, the J gene TRBJ1-5; a weak D match, TRBD1 (6 bases). The germline CDR1 and CDR2 sequences are SQVTM and ANQGSEA. CDR3 length: 15 residues. V lost 4 bases to trimming and J lost 6 bases, with 19 bases between them. In DNA form, the CDR3 reads TGCAGCGTTGGATACGATTGGGGGGCCGGTCAGCCCCAGCATTTT. The encoded protein is CSVGYDWGAGQPQHF.

The gene calls are TRBV29-1 and TRBJ2-1, with 8 bases fitting TRBD2. Germline CDR1 reads SQVTM; CDR2 reads ANQGSEA. The ends lost 0 bases at V and 4 bases at J; junction bases unmatched: 11. The CDR3 length is 17 residues. CDR3 sequence reads: CSVEEFTSGTVYNEQFF. The CDR3 bases are TGCAGCGTTGAAGAGTTTACTAGCGGAACAGTATACAATGAGCAGTTCTTC.

This clonotype was seen repeatedly, ten times or more. The V gene is TRBV28, the J gene TRBJ1-1; D uncertain. Trimming left V 3 bases short and J 2 bases short, with 7 bases between. There are 13 residues in the CDR3. In germline, CDR1 is MDHEN, CDR2 SYDVKM. The CDR3 is CASSFKVNTEAFF. CDR3 nucleotide sequence: TGTGCCAGCAGTTTTAAAGTAAACACTGAAGCTTTCTTT.

This clonotype was seen a few times. This rearrangement joins TRBV12-3 or TRBV12-4 to TRBJ2-7; tentatively, D is TRBD1 or TRBD2 (5 bases each). The CDR3 is made up of 13 amino acids. Between the trimmed V and J ends, which lost 3 bases and 6 bases, there was a span of 12 bases. CDR3 DNA: TGTGCCAGCAGTTTCGGGCCGGGGCGCGAGCAGTACTTC. This codes for CASSFGPGREQYF.

This clonotype has only a few counts. CDR3 DNA: TGTGCCAGCGTCGCCAAGGGTTTGGACTATTTT. Its translation: CASVAKGLDYF. The chain carries TRBV28 and TRBJ2-3; D uncertain. The length of the CDR3 is 11 residues. Trimming took off 8 bases at V and 15 bases at J, with 18 bases between the two ends. Germline V gives CDR1 MDHEN, CDR2 SYDVKM.

This clonotype was seen at least ten times. The CDR3 reads CSVVSGRDRNEQFF. The DNA of the CDR3 is TGCAGCGTAGTGAGCGGGAGAGATAGAAATGAGCAGTTCTTC. The chain is built from TRBV29-1 and TRBJ2-1, with 8 bases lining up with TRBD2. Looked up from germline, CDR1 is SQVTM and CDR2 is ANQGSEA. This CDR3 region has 14 residues. V lost 6 bases, J lost 7 bases, and 11 bases stayed unmatched.

The V call is TRBV9, the J call TRBJ1-1; 8 bases align to TRBD1. This CDR3 is 15 amino acids long. CDR1 is SGDLS and CDR2 is YYNGEE in the germline V gene. With 4 bases clipped from V and 1 base from J, the junction kept 6 bases outside the gene matches. The CDR3 region is CASSSGQGTNTEAFF. The CDR3 nucleotides read TGTGCCAGCAGCTCTGGACAGGGAACGAACACTGAAGCTTTCTTT.

The J gene is TRBJ2-7, the V gene TRBV6-1, with TRBD2 matching 9 bases. Germline V gene lookup returns CDR1 MNHNS and CDR2 SASEGT. V lost 4 bases to trimming and J lost 4 bases; unmatched junction nucleotides: 11. This CDR3 comprises 16 residues. The CDR3 loop reads CASSAGTSPPGYEQYF. The CDR3 nucleotides are TGTGCCAGCAGTGCCGGGACTAGCCCTCCTGGTTACGAGCAGTACTTC.

The CDR3 loop is CASRTISTDTQYF. Here the CDR3 DNA reads TGTGCCAGCAGGACGATAAGCACAGATACGCAGTATTTT. The gene calls are TRBV27 and TRBJ2-3; the D is unclear. The CDR3 totals 13 residues. The germline CDR1 and CDR2 sequences are MNHEY and SMNVEV (reference sequence). Trimming took off 6 bases at V and 0 bases at J, with 7 bases between the two ends.

The J gene is TRBJ2-1, the V gene TRBV25-1; no clear D gene. This CDR3 has 11 residues. Between the trimmed V and J ends, which lost 5 bases and 7 bases, there was a span of 6 bases. Germline loops: CDR1 MGHDK, CDR2 SYGVNS. The CDR3 loop reads CASSWQNEQFF. DNA for the CDR3: TGTGCCAGCAGTTGGCAGAATGAGCAGTTCTTC.

This clonotype was counted a few times. The J gene is TRBJ1-5, the V gene TRBV12-3 or TRBV12-4; D might be TRBD1 (5 bases). This CDR3 contains 15 residues. V lost 7 bases, J lost 0 bases, and 13 bases lay in between. The CDR3 bases are TGTGCCAGCACCCCGGGGGGGATTAGCAATCAGCCCCAGCATTTT. Its translation: CASTPGGISNQPQHF.

J is TRBJ2-7 and V is TRBV20-1, with a tentative D call TRBD1 (5 bases). There are 13 residues in the CDR3. The germline V gene encodes CDR1 DFQATT and CDR2 SNEGSKA (reference sequence). Trimming removed 5 bases at V and 3 bases at J, with 14 bases between. The CDR3 region is CSAAPEGVYEQYF. CDR3 DNA: TGCAGTGCTGCGCCGGAAGGGGTCTACGAGCAGTACTTC.

This clonotype was found a few times. This chain links TRBV27 with TRBJ2-1; D gene uncertain. Germline V lookup: CDR1 MNHEY, CDR2 SMNVEV (reference sequence). The CDR3 extends over 14 amino acids. V gave up 3 bases and J gave up 9 bases, with 15 bases separating them. CDR3 DNA sequence: TGTGCCAGCAGTTTCCCCTCCGGTACCGGTGAGCAGTTCTTC. Translated: CASSFPSGTGEQFF.

The rearrangement links TRBV4-1 to TRBJ2-7; no definite D call. V lost 1 base, J lost 3 bases, and 13 bases lay in between. CDR3 length: 15 residues. Per germline, CDR1 MGHRA and CDR2 YSYEKL. The chain's CDR3 is CASSQAGPGGYEQYF. DNA for the CDR3: TGCGCCAGCAGCCAAGCCGGGCCGGGTGGCTACGAGCAGTACTTC.

This clonotype has just a few counts. The chain has TRBV27 and TRBJ1-6; no reliable D call. CDR1 is MNHEY, CDR2 SMNVEV, per germline (reference sequence). V lost 5 bases, J lost 10 bases, and 15 bases lay in between. The CDR3 has 14 amino acids. The CDR3: CASSHDGVRSPLHF. Here the CDR3 DNA reads TGTGCCAGCAGTCATGACGGGGTACGGTCACCCCTCCACTTT.

The table lists this clonotype with a few counts. The V call is TRBV5-1, the J call TRBJ2-5, with a tentative D call TRBD2 (6 bases). This CDR3 comprises 15 residues. Germline V lookup: CDR1 SGHRS, CDR2 YFSETQ. The V end was cut by 7 bases, the J end by 3 bases, with 19 bases between. The CDR3 DNA is TGCGCCAGCTCACGTGGGGGGAGTTTAGAAGAGACCCAGTACTTC. Its translation: CASSRGGSLEETQYF.